One sample yielded the 10 T cell receptor beta chains listed below, sequenced in a study of shared clonotypes between healthy human individuals. Profiled with immunoSEQ multiplex PCR; TCRdb holds only in-frame clones, not every one. This sample yields hundreds of thousands of clones, of which about 74% are seen a single time; roughly 1.7% belongs to the top ten. Material: memory CD4+ T cells sorted from blood. The subset: CD45RA-negative fraction. These receptors originate from a woman aged 30 to 39 in good health.

The chain is built from TRBV5-1 and TRBJ1-1; D ambiguous. In germline, CDR1 is SGHRS, CDR2 YFSETQ. V lost 0 bases, J lost 1 base, and 7 bases lay in between. The CDR3 has 14 residues. The CDR3 nucleotides are TGCGCCAGCAGCTTGGGTAGTTGGAACACTGAAGCTTTCTTT. Its translation is CASSLGSWNTEAFF.

This chain connects TRBV19 to TRBJ2-6; no clear D gene. Trimming stripped 3 bases from V and 5 bases from J, with 14 bases between. The V gene's germline CDR1 is LNHDA and CDR2 SQIVND (reference sequence). The CDR3 contains 16 residues. CDR3 nucleotide sequence: TGTGCCAGTAGTATTGATGCGACAAGTCGGGCCAACGTCCTGACTTTC. It codes for CASSIDATSRANVLTF.

This chain links TRBV11-2 with TRBJ2-7; TRBD1 might be the D (6 bases). CDR1 is SGHAT, CDR2 FQNNGV, per germline. This CDR3 is built from 15 residues. V shed 5 bases and J shed 2 bases, with 16 bases lying between them. The CDR3 sequence is CASSISGTRTYEQYF. In DNA, the CDR3 is TGTGCCAGCAGCATATCCGGGACACGAACCTACGAGCAGTACTTC.

The J gene is TRBJ2-1, the V gene TRBV6-5, with TRBD2 identical over 15 bases. V lost 5 bases to trimming and J lost 15 bases; unmatched junction nucleotides: 11. The V gene's germline CDR1 is MNHEY and CDR2 SVGAGI. This CDR3 has 15 residues. In DNA form, the CDR3 reads TGTGCCAGCAGTGGTTTAGGGACTAGCGGGAGGTTGCCGTTCTTC. Amino acid sequence: CASSGLGTSGRLPFF.

The CDR3 protein is CASSVGGGIHEQFF. CDR3 sequence (DNA): TGTGCCAGCAGCGTAGGTGGGGGAATTCATGAGCAGTTCTTC. The chain uses TRBV9 and TRBJ2-1; D possibly uses TRBD1 or TRBD2 (5 bases each). CDR3 length: 14 residues. The V and J ends lost 0 bases and 8 bases respectively, with 12 bases between them. Germline V lookup: CDR1 SGDLS, CDR2 YYNGEE.

This clone was observed a single time. The chain combines TRBV7-9 with TRBJ2-4; D is perhaps TRBD1 (6 bases). V lost 4 bases to trimming and J lost 0 bases, with 10 bases between them. Germline CDR1 is SEHNR and CDR2 is FQNEAQ (reference sequence). The CDR3 is 15 amino acids. The CDR3 protein is CASSSGDGAKNIQYF. The CDR3 DNA sequence: TGTGCCAGCAGCTCAGGGGATGGAGCCAAAAACATTCAGTACTTC.

V gene TRBV28 combines with J gene TRBJ1-2; 12 bases agree with TRBD1. Looked up from germline, CDR1 is MDHEN and CDR2 is SYDVKM. Trimming removed 3 bases from V and 8 bases from J; junction bases left unmatched: 7. The length of the CDR3 is 15 residues. In DNA, the CDR3 is TGTGCCAGCAGTTTCCGGGACAGGGGGCTGGTCGGCTACACCTTC. It specifies CASSFRDRGLVGYTF.

The chain recombines TRBV6-5 with TRBJ2-1; TRBD2 agrees at 8 bases. Germline V gene lookup returns CDR1 MNHEY and CDR2 SVGAGI. The CDR3 runs 15 residues. After removal of 5 bases from V and 5 bases from J, the junction contained 8 bases not matched to a gene. CDR3 sequence (DNA): TGTGCCAGCAGTGGGAGGGGACTAGGTCACAATGAGCAGTTCTTC. It encodes CASSGRGLGHNEQFF.

The chain carries TRBV10-1 and TRBJ1-1, with D possibly matching TRBD1 (6 bases). There are 13 residues in the CDR3. V lost 5 bases and J lost 5, with 12 bases in between. Germline CDR1 reads WNHNN; CDR2 reads SYGVQD (reference sequence). The CDR3 region has the DNA TGCGCCAGCAGTTTGGGGGCAGAGACTGAAGCTTTCTTT. This encodes CASSLGAETEAFF.

DNA of the CDR3: TGTGCCTGGAGTCTACAGGGTTCTGGAAACACCATATATTTT. Its translation is CAWSLQGSGNTIYF. The chain carries TRBV30 and TRBJ1-3; D is possibly TRBD1 (6 bases). Germline-derived CDR1 and CDR2 are GTSNPN and SVGIG (reference sequence). Between the trimmed V and J ends, which lost 2 bases and 1 base, there was a span of 9 bases. The length of the CDR3 is 14 residues.